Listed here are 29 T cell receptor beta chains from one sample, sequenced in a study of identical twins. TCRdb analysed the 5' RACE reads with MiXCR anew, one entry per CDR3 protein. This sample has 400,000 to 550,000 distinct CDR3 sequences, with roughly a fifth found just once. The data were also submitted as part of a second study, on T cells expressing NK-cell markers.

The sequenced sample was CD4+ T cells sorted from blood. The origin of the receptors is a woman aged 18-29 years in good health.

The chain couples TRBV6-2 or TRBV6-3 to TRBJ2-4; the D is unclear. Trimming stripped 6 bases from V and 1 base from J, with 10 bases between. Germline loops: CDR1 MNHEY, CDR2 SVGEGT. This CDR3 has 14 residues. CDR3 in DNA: TGTGCCAGCAGCCGCTTAGAGGCCAAAAACATTCAGTACTTC. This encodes CASSRLEAKNIQYF.

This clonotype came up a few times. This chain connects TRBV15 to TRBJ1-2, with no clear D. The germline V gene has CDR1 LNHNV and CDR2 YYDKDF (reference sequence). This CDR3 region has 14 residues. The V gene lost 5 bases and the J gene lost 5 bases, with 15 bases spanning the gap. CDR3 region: CATSRPGSGYGYTF. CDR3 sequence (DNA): TGTGCCACCAGCCGCCCGGGCTCGGGGTATGGCTACACCTTC.

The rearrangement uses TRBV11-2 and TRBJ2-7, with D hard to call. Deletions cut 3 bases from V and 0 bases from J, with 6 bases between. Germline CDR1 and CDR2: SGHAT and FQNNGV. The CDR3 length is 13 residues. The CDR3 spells CASSFHSSYEQYF. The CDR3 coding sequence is TGTGCCAGCAGCTTCCACAGCTCCTACGAGCAGTACTTC.

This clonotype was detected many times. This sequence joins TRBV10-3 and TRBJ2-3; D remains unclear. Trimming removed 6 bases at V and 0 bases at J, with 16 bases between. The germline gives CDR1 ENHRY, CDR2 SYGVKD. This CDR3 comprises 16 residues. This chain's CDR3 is CAIRSFLEASTDTQYF. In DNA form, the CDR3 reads TGTGCCATCAGGTCTTTCCTAGAGGCCAGCACAGATACGCAGTATTTT.

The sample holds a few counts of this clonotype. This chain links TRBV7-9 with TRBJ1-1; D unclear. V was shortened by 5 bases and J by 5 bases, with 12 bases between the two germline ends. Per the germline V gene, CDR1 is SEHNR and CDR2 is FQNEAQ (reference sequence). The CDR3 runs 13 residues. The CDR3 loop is CASSHQHRTEAFF. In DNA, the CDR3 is TGTGCCAGCAGCCACCAACACCGGACTGAAGCTTTCTTT.

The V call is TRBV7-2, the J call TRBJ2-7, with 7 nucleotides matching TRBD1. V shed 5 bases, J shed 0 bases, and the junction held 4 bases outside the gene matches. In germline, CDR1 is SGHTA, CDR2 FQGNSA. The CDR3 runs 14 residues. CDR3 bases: TGTGCCAGCAGCAAGACAGGGTCCTCCTACGAGCAGTACTTC. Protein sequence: CASSKTGSSYEQYF.

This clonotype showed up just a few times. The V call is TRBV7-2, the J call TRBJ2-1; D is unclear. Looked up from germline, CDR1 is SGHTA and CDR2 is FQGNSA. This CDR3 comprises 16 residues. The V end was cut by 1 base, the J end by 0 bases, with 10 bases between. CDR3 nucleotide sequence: TGTGCCAGCAGCTTAGTTTGGGATAGCTCCTACAATGAGCAGTTCTTC. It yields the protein CASSLVWDSSYNEQFF.

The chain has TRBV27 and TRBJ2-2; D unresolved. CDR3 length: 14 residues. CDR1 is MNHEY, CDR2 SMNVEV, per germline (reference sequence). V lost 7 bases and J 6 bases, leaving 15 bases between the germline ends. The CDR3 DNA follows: TGTGCCAGCACAGCGTGGGAAGATGCCGGGGAGCTGTTTTTT. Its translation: CASTAWEDAGELFF.

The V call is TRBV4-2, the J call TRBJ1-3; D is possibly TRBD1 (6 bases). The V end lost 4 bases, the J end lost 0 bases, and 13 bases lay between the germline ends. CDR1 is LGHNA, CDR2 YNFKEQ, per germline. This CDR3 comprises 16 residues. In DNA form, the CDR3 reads TGTGCCAGCAGCCGCGGGACAACCCGCTCTGGAAACACCATATATTTT. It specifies CASSRGTTRSGNTIYF.

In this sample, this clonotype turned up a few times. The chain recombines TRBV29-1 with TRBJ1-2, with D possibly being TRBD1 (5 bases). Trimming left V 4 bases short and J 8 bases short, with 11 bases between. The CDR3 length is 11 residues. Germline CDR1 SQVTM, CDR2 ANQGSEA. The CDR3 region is CSVGNWGGYTF. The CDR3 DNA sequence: TGCAGCGTTGGTAACTGGGGGGGCTACACCTTC. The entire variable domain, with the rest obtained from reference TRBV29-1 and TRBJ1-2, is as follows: SAVISQKPSRDICQRGTSLTIQCQVDSQVTMMFWYRQQPGQSLTLIATANQGSEATYESGFVIDKFPISRPNLTFSTLTVSNMSPEDSSIYLCSVGNWGGYTFGSGTRLTVV.

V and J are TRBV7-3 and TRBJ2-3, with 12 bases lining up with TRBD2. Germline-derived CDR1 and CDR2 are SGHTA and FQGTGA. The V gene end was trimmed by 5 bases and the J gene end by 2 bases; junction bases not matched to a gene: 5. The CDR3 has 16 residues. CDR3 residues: CASSDRLAGDTDTQYF. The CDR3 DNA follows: TGTGCCAGCAGCGACCGACTAGCGGGGGACACAGATACGCAGTATTTT.

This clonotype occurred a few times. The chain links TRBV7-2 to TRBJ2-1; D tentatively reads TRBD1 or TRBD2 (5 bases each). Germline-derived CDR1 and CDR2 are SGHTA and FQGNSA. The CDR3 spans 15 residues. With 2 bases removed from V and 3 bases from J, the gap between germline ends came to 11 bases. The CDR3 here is CASSLWGRVYNEQFF. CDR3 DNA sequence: TGTGCCAGCAGCTTATGGGGACGGGTCTACAATGAGCAGTTCTTC.

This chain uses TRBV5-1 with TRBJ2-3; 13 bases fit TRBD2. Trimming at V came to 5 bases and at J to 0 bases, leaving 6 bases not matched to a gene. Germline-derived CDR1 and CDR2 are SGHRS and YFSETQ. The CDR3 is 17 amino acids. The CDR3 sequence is CASRFGGLAGSTDTQYF. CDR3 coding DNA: TGCGCCAGCAGATTCGGGGGACTAGCGGGGAGCACAGATACGCAGTATTTT.

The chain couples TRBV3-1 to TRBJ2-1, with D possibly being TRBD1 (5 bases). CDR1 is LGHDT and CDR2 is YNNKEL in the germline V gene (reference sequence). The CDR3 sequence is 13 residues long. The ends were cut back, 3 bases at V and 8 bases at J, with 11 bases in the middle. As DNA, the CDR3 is TGTGCCAGCAGCCACGGTTGGGGCGATGAGCAGTTCTTC. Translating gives CASSHGWGDEQFF.

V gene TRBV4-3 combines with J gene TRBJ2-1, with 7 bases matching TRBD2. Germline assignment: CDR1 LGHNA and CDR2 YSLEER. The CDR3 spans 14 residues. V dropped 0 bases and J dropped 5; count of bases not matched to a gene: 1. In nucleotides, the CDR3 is TGCGCCAGCAGCCAAGATCTAGCGGACAATGAGCAGTTCTTC. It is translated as CASSQDLADNEQFF.

The CDR3 region is CSAFAGARSYEQYF. Here the CDR3 DNA reads TGCAGTGCTTTTGCGGGAGCGCGTTCCTACGAGCAGTACTTC. The chain uses TRBV20-1 and TRBJ2-7, with TRBD2 matching over 7 bases. CDR1 is DFQATT and CDR2 is SNEGSKA in the germline V gene (reference sequence). Trimming cost V 5 bases and J 1 base; bases outside gene matches: 8. This CDR3 is 14 amino acids long.

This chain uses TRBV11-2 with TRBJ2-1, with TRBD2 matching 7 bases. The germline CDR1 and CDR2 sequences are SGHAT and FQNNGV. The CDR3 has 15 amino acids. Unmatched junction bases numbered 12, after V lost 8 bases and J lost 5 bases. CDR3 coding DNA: TGTGCCAGCGCACGGGAGGCCACGCGCAACAATGAGCAGTTCTTC. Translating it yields CASAREATRNNEQFF. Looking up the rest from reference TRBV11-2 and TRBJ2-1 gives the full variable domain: EAGVAQSPRYKIIEKRQSVAFWCNPISGHATLYWYQQILGQGPKLLIQFQNNGVVDDSQLPKDRFSAERLKGVDSTLKIQPAKLEDSAVYLCASAREATRNNEQFFGPGTRLTVL.

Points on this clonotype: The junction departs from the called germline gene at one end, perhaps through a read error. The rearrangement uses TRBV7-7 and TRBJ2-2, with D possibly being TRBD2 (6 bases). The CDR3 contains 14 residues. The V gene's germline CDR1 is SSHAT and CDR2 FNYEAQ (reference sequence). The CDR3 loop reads CASSLAAVTGELFF. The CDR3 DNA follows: TGTGCTAGCAGCTTAGCGGCGGTCACCGGGGAGCTGTTTTTT. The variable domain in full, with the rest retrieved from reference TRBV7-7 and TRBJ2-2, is GAGVSQSPRYKVTKRGQDVTLRCDPISSHATLYWYQQALGQGPEFLTYFNYEAQPDKSGLPSDRFSAERPEGSISTLTIQRTEQRDSAMYRCASSLAAVTGELFFGEGSRLTVL.

This CDR3 reads CASSLLRFDNSPLHF. In DNA, the CDR3 is TGTGCCAGCAGCTTACTTCGGTTTGATAATTCACCCCTCCACTTT. This sequence joins TRBV7-2 and TRBJ1-6; D remains unclear. V shed 2 bases and J shed 5 bases, with 10 bases lying between them. CDR3 size: 15 residues. Germline assignment: CDR1 SGHTA and CDR2 FQGNSA. The variable domain in full, with the rest retrieved from reference TRBV7-2 and TRBJ1-6, is GAGVSQSPSNKVTEKGKDVELRCDPISGHTALYWYRQSLGQGLEFLIYFQGNSAPDKSGLPSDRFSAERTGGSVSTLTIQRTQQEDSAVYLCASSLLRFDNSPLHFGNGTRLTVT.

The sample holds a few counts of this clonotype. CDR3 region: CASSLEGLAGAKTQYF. Written as DNA, the CDR3 is TGCGCCAGCAGCTTGGAGGGACTAGCGGGGGCCAAGACCCAGTACTTC. V and J are TRBV5-1 and TRBJ2-5; 14 bases match TRBD2. There are 16 residues in the CDR3. J gave up 6 bases and V 0 bases, and 4 bases lay outside the gene matches. Germline-derived CDR1 and CDR2 are SGHRS and YFSETQ.

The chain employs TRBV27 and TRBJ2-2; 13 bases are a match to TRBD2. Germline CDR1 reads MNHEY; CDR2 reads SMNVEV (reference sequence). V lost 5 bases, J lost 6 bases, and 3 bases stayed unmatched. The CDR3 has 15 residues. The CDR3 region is CASSGTSGDAGELFF. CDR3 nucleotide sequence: TGTGCCAGCAGTGGGACTAGCGGGGACGCCGGGGAGCTGTTTTTT.

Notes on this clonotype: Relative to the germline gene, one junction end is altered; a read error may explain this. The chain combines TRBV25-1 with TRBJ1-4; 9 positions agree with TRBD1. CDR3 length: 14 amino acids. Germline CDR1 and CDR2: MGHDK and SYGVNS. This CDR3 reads CASSDRTGDEKLFF. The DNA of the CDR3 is TGTGCCAGCAGTGACCGGACAGGGGATGAGAAACTGTTTTTT.

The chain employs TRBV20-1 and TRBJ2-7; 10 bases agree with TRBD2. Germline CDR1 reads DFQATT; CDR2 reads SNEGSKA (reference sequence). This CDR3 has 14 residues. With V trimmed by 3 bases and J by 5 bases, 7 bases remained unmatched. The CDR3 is CSASLPSGSDEQYF. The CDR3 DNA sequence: TGCAGTGCTAGTTTGCCTAGCGGGAGCGACGAGCAGTACTTC.

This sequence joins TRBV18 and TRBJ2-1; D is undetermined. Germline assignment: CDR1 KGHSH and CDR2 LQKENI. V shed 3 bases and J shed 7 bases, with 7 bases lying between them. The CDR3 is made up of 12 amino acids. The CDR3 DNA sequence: TGTGCCAGCTCACCGTCTGTGAATGAGCAGTTCTTC. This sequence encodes CASSPSVNEQFF.

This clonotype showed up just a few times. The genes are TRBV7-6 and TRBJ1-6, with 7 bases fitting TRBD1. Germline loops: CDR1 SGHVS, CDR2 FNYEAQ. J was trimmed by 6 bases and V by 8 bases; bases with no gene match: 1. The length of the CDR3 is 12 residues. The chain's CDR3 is CASGTANSPLHF. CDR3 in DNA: TGTGCCAGCGGGACAGCTAATTCACCCCTCCACTTT.

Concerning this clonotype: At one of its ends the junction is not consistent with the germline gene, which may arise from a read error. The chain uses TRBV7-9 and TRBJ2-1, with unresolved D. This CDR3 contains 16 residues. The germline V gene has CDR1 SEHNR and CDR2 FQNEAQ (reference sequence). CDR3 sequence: CPSSPYPGNSYNEQFF. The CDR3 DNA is TGTCCCAGCAGCCCATACCCAGGTAACTCCTACAATGAGCAGTTCTTC.

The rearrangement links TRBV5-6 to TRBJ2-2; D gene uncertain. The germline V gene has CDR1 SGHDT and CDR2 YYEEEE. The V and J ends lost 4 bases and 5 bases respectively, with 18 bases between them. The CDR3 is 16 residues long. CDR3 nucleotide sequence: TGTGCCAGCAGCACTCGCTTTACCGGGCGGACCGGGGAGCTGTTTTTT. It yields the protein CASSTRFTGRTGELFF.

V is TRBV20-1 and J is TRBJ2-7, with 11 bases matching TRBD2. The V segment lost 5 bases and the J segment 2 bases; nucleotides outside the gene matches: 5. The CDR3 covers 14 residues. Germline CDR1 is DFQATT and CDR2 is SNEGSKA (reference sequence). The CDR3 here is CSAQLAGVPYEQYF. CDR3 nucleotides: TGCAGTGCTCAACTAGCGGGAGTCCCCTACGAGCAGTACTTC.

The CDR3 region is CSARDSTSGMHNEQFF. The DNA of the CDR3 is TGCAGTGCTAGAGATTCGACTAGCGGGATGCACAATGAGCAGTTCTTC. The gene calls are TRBV20-1 and TRBJ2-1; TRBD2 matches at 11 bases. CDR1 is DFQATT and CDR2 is SNEGSKA in the germline V gene (reference sequence). The CDR3 extends over 16 amino acids. The trim removed 0 bases at V and 5 bases at J, leaving 6 bases unmatched.